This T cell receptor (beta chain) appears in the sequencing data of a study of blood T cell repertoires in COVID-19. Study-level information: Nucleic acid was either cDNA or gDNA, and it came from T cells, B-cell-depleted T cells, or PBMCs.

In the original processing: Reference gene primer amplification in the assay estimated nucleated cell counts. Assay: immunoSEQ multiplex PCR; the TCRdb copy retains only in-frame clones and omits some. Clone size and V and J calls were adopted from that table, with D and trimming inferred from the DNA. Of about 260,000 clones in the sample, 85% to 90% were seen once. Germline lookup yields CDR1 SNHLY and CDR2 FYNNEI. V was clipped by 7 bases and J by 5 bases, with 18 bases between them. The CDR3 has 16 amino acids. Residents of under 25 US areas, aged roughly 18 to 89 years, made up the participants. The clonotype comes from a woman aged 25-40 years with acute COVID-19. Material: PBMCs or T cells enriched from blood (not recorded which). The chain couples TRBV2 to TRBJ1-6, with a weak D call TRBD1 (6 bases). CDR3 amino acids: CASTEGGPGDNSPLHF. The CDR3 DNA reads TGTGCCAGCACCGAGGGGGGGCCGGGGGATAATTCACCCCTCCACTTT.